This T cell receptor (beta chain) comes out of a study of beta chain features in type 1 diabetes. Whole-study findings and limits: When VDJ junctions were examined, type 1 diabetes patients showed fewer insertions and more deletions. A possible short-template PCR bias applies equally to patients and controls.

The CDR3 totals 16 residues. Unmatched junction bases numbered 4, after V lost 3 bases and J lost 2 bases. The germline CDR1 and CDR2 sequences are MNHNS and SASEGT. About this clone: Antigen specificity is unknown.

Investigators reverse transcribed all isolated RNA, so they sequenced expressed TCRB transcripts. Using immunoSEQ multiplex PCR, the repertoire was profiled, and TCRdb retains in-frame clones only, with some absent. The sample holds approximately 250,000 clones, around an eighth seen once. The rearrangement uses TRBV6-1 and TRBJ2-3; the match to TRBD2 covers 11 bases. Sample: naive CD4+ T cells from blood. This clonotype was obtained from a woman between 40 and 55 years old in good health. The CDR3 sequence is CASSEGLAANTDTQYF. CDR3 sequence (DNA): TGTGCCAGCAGTGAGGGACTAGCGGCCAACACAGATACGCAGTATTTT.